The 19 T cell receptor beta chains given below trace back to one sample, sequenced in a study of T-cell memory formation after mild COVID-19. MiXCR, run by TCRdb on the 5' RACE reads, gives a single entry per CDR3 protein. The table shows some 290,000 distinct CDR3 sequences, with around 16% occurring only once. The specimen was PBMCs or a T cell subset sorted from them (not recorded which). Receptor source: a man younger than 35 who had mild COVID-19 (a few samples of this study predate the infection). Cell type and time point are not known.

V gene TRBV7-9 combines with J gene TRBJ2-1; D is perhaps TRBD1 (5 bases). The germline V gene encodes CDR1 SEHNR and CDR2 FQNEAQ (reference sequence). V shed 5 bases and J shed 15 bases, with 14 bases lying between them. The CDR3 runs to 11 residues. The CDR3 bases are TGTGCCAGCAGCCGGACACTCGGCCGGTTCTTC. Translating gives CASSRTLGRFF.

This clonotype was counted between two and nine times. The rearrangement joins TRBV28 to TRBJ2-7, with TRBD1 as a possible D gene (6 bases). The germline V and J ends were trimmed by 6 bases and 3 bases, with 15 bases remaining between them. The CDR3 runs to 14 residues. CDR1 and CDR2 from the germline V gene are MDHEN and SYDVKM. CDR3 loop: CASSSKQGYYEQYV. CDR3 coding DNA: TGTGCCAGCAGCTCTAAACAGGGTTACTACGAGCAGTACGTC.

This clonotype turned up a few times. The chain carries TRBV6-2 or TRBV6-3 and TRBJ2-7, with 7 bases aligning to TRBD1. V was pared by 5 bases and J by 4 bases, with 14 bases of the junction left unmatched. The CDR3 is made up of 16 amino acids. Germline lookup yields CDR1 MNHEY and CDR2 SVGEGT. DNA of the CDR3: TGTGCCAGCAGTCTACGGCGTCCGGACAGGCAGTACGAGCAGTACGTC. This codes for CASSLRRPDRQYEQYV.

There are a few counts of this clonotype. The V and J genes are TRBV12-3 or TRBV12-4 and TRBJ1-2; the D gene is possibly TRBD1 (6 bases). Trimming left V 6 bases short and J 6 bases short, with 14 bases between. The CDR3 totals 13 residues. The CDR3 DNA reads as TGTGCCAGCAGCCCGACAGGAGTGCATGGCTACACCTTC. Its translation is CASSPTGVHGYTF.

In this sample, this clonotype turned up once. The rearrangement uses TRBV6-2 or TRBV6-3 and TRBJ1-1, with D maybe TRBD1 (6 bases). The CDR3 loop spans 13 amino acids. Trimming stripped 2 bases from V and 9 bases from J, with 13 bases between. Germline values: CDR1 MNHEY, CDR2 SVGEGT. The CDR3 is CASSYPNRAKAFF. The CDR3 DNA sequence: TGTGCCAGCAGTTACCCTAACAGGGCAAAAGCTTTCTTT.

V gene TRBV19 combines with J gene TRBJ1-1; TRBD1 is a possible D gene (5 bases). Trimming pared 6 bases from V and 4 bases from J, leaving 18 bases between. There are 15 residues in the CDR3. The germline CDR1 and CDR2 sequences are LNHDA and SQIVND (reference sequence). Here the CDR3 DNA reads TGTGCCAGTAGCAACTCTCAGGGTTGGGGCACTGAAGCTTTCTTT. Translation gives CASSNSQGWGTEAFF.

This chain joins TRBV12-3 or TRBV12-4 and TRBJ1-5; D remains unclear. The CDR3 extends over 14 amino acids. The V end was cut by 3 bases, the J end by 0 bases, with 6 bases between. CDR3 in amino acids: CASSFWDSNQPQHF. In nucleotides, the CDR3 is TGTGCCAGCAGTTTTTGGGATAGCAATCAGCCCCAGCATTTT.

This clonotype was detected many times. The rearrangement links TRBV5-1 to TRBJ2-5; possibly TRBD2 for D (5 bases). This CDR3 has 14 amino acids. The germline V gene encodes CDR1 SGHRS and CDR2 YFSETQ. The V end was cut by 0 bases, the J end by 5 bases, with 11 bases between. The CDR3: CASSLDIERETQYF. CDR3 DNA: TGCGCCAGCAGCTTGGATATCGAGCGGGAGACCCAGTACTTC.

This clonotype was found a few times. CDR3 protein: CASSLGGARPSQYF. Written as DNA, the CDR3 is TGTGCCAGCAGCTTAGGGGGGGCTCGGCCGTCGCAGTATTTT. J is TRBJ2-3 and V is TRBV7-2, with D perhaps assigned TRBD1 or TRBD2 (6 bases each). The V gene's germline CDR1 is SGHTA and CDR2 FQGNSA. The CDR3 has 14 residues. V lost 1 base and J 10 bases, leaving 15 bases between the germline ends.

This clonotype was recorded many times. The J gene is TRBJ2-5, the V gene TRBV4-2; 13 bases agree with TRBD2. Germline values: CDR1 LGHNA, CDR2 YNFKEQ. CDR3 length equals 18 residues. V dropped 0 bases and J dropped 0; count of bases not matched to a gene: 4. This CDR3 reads CASSQEETSGGYQETQYF. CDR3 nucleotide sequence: TGTGCCAGCAGCCAAGAGGAGACTAGCGGGGGGTACCAAGAGACCCAGTACTTC.

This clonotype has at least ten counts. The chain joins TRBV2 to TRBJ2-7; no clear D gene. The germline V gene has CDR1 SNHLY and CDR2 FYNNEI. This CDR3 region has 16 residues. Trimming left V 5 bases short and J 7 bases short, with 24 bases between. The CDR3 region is CASSRSRQAGWLEQYF. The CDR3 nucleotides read TGTGCCAGCAGTAGATCCCGCCAGGCCGGGTGGTTGGAGCAGTACTTC. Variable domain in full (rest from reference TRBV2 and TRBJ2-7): EPEVTQTPSHQVTQMGQEVILRCVPISNHLYFYWYRQILGQKVEFLVSFYNNEISEKSEIFDDQFSVERPDGSNFTLKIRSTKLEDSAMYFCASSRSRQAGWLEQYFGPGTRLTVT.

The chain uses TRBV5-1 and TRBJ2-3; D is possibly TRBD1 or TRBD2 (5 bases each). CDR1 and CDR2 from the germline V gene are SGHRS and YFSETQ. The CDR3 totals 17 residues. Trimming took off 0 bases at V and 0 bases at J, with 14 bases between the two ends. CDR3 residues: CASSLEGTLTSTDTQYF. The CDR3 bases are TGCGCCAGCAGCTTGGAAGGGACGCTAACTAGCACAGATACGCAGTATTTT.

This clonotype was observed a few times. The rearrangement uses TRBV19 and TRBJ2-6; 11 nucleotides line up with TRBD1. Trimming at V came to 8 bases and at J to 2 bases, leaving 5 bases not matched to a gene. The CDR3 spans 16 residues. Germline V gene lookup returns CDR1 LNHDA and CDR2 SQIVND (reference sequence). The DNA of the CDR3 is TGTGCCAGTCACAGGACAGGGGGCCCTGGGGCCAACGTCCTGACTTTC. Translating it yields CASHRTGGPGANVLTF. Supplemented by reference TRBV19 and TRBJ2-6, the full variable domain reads DGGITQSPKYLFRKEGQNVTLSCEQNLNHDAMYWYRQDPGQGLRLIYYSQIVNDFQKGDIAEGYSVSREKKESFPLTVTSAQKNPTAFYLCASHRTGGPGANVLTFGAGSRLTVL.

The DNA for the CDR3 is TGTGCCAGCATGCCGGGACTAGCGGGCGCGCAGAGGGACATTCAGTACTTC. Protein: CASMPGLAGAQRDIQYF. The rearrangement links TRBV2 to TRBJ2-4; TRBD2 aligns across 12 bases. The V gene end was trimmed by 7 bases and the J gene end by 8 bases; junction bases not matched to a gene: 15. Germline CDR1 SNHLY, CDR2 FYNNEI. The CDR3 spans 17 residues. Drawing the rest from reference TRBV2 and TRBJ2-4, the complete variable domain is EPEVTQTPSHQVTQMGQEVILRCVPISNHLYFYWYRQILGQKVEFLVSFYNNEISEKSEIFDDQFSVERPDGSNFTLKIRSTKLEDSAMYFCASMPGLAGAQRDIQYFGAGTRLSVL.

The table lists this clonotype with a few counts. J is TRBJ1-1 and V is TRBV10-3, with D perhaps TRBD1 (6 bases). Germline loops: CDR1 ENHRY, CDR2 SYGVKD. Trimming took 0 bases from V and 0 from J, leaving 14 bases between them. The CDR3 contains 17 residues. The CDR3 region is CAISESRGARMNTEAFF. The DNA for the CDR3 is TGTGCCATCAGTGAGTCGAGGGGGGCCCGAATGAACACTGAAGCTTTCTTT.

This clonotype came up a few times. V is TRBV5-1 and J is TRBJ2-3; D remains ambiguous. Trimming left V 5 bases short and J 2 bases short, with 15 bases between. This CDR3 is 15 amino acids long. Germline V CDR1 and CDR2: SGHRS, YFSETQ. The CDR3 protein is CASSIGRVNTDTQYF. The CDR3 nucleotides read TGCGCCAGCAGTATTGGCAGAGTAAACACAGATACGCAGTATTTT.

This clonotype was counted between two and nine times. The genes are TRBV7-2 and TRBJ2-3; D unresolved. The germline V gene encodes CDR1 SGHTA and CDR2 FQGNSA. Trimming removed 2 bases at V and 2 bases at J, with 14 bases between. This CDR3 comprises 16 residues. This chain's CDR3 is CASSLFNRFYTDTQYF. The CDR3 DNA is TGTGCCAGCAGCTTATTCAACAGATTCTACACAGATACGCAGTATTTT.

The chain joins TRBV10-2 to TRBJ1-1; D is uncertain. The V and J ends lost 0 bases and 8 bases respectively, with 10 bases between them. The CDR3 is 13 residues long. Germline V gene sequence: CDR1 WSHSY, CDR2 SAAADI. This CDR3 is CASSESMGREAFF. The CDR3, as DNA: TGCGCCAGCAGTGAGTCGATGGGCAGGGAAGCTTTCTTT.

The CDR3 protein is CSVGGGANTGELFF. The CDR3 DNA follows: TGCAGCGTTGGCGGGGGGGCTAACACCGGGGAGCTGTTTTTT. The rearrangement links TRBV29-1 to TRBJ2-2; 9 bases are shared with TRBD2. CDR1 SQVTM and CDR2 ANQGSEA come from the germline V gene. Trimming took 4 bases from V and 2 from J; bases not matched to a gene: 2. This CDR3 comprises 14 residues.